This T cell receptor (beta chain) was obtained from a study of cytomegalovirus exposure and HLA in healthy donors. Only in-frame clones appear in the TCRdb table, and some are missing; sequencing was by immunoSEQ multiplex PCR. The table includes about 170,000 clones, around 85% detected once. This CDR3 comprises 15 residues. Trimming stripped 6 bases from V and 6 bases from J, with 21 bases between. The count of this clone is one. The TCR sequence derives from a woman aged 25-40 years in good health and CMV-seronegative. The gene calls are TRBV6-7 and TRBJ2-7; D is uncertain. TRBV6-7 belongs to the ORF category, with a function that is uncertain. The sample comprised PBMCs. DNA of the CDR3: TGTGCCAGCAGCCGCCGGTCTGGCCTGCGGTGCGAGCAGTACTTC. Encoded protein: CASSRRSGLRCEQYF.